The next 11 T cell receptor beta chains were all read from a single sample in a study of shared clonotypes between healthy human individuals. The table came from immunoSEQ multiplex PCR; TCRdb's copy has only in-frame clones and leaves some out. This sample yields some 510,000 clones, of which 60% to 85% are seen a single time; 13% belongs to the top ten. Sequencing was done on a sample of PBMCs. These receptors were collected from a woman in her forties in good health. Some clones in this sample may be carry-over from other donors' samples.

The V call is TRBV7-2, the J call TRBJ2-7; TRBD1 matches 11 bases. The V gene's germline CDR1 is SGHTA and CDR2 FQGNSA. CDR3 length: 15 amino acids. V shed 3 bases, J shed 5 bases, and the junction held 6 bases outside the gene matches. For the CDR3, the DNA is TGTGCCAGCAGCTTGACGGGACAGGGGGACAACGAGCAGTACTTC. It is translated as CASSLTGQGDNEQYF.

The chain combines TRBV2 with TRBJ2-2; 10 positions agree with TRBD2. The CDR3 has 16 residues. Germline CDR1 and CDR2: SNHLY and FYNNEI. The V segment lost 6 bases and the J segment 0 bases; nucleotides outside the gene matches: 4. The DNA of the CDR3 is TGTGCCAGCAGGAGTGGACTAGCGGCGAACACCGGGGAGCTGTTTTTT. It translates to CASRSGLAANTGELFF.

The V gene is TRBV6-1, the J gene TRBJ2-5; a weak D match, TRBD2 (6 bases). The better agreement between TRBJ2-7 and the DNA end casts doubt on the J call. Germline-derived CDR1 and CDR2 are MNHNS and SASEGT. This CDR3 is 15 amino acids long. In DNA form, the CDR3 reads TGTGCCAGCAGTGAAGGGTTGGCTAGCGAGTACGAGCAGTACTTC. It is translated as CASSEGLASEYEQYF.

The rearrangement uses TRBV28 and TRBJ1-4; TRBD1 might be the D (5 bases). Per germline, CDR1 MDHEN and CDR2 SYDVKM. The CDR3 has 16 residues. V lost 6 bases to trimming and J lost 6 bases, with 20 bases between them. The DNA for the CDR3 is TGTGCCAGCAGCCCCGCTTGGGGAGTAGGGGATGAAAAACTGTTTTTT. Translation: CASSPAWGVGDEKLFF.

The chain joins TRBV5-1 to TRBJ2-7, with TRBD1 as a possible D gene (6 bases). The CDR3 consists of 13 residues. Germline V gene sequence: CDR1 SGHRS, CDR2 YFSETQ. V lost 5 bases and J lost 2, with 11 bases in between. The CDR3 loop is CASSKGEAYEQYF. CDR3 DNA: TGCGCCAGCAGTAAGGGGGAAGCCTACGAGCAGTACTTC.

The chain has TRBV19 and TRBJ2-3, with 8 bases aligning to TRBD1. Per germline, CDR1 LNHDA and CDR2 SQIVND (reference sequence). The V and J ends lost 6 bases and 1 base, in that order; junction bases with no gene match: 6. The CDR3 length is 15 residues. CDR3 bases: TGTGCCAGTAGCAAGGACAGGGTCGGCACAGATACGCAGTATTTT. This gives the protein CASSKDRVGTDTQYF.

The chain is built from TRBV6-1 and TRBJ1-5; D is undetermined. The V end lost 9 bases, the J end lost 3 bases, and 15 bases lay between the germline ends. CDR3 length: 14 amino acids. The germline V gene has CDR1 MNHNS and CDR2 SASEGT. This CDR3 is CASQTEVNNQPQHF. For the CDR3, the DNA is TGTGCCAGTCAAACGGAGGTGAACAATCAGCCCCAGCATTTT.

The V gene is TRBV10-3, the J gene TRBJ1-3, with 7 bases fitting TRBD1. Germline-derived CDR1 and CDR2 are ENHRY and SYGVKD. The CDR3 is made up of 15 amino acids. With V trimmed by 11 bases and J by 2 bases, 12 bases remained unmatched. This CDR3 is CAASSGTVAGNTIYF. The CDR3 coding sequence is TGTGCCGCCAGTTCCGGGACAGTGGCTGGAAACACCATATATTTT.

The V and J genes are TRBV11-2 and TRBJ2-1; 7 bases are a match to TRBD1. This CDR3 has 14 residues. Trimming took 4 bases from V and 15 from J; bases not matched to a gene: 15. Germline loops: CDR1 SGHAT, CDR2 FQNNGV. CDR3 nucleotide sequence: TGTGCCAGCAGCTCGACAGGGACGGTTACCCGACCGTTCTTC. It yields the protein CASSSTGTVTRPFF.

This clone appeared a single time. The chain links TRBV4-1 to TRBJ1-5; D remains unclear. The CDR3 extends over 13 amino acids. Trimming left V 4 bases short and J 0 bases short, with 4 bases between. Germline CDR1 MGHRA, CDR2 YSYEKL. The CDR3 DNA is TGCGCCAGCAGCCCCGATAGCAATCAGCCCCAGCATTTT. Residues: CASSPDSNQPQHF.

The rearrangement links TRBV2 to TRBJ2-7; weak D call: TRBD1 (5 bases). Trimming shortened V by 7 bases and J by 2 bases, and 9 bases separated the two germline ends. Germline lookup yields CDR1 SNHLY and CDR2 FYNNEI. The CDR3 sequence is 12 residues long. The CDR3 DNA reads TGTGCCAGCACTAAGACAGCCTACGAGCAGTACTTC. This gives the protein CASTKTAYEQYF.